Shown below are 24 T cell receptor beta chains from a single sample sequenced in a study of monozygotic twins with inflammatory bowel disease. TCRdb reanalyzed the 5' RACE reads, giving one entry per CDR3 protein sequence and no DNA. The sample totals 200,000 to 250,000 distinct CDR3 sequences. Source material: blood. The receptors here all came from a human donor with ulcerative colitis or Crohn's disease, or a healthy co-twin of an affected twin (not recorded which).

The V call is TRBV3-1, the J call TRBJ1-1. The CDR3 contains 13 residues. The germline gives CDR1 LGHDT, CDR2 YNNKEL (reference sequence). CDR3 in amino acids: CASSQWGKVEAFF.

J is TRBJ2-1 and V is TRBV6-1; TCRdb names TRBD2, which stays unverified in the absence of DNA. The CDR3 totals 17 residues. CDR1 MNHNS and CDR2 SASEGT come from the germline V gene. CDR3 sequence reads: CASSDWTSVPYFDEQFF.

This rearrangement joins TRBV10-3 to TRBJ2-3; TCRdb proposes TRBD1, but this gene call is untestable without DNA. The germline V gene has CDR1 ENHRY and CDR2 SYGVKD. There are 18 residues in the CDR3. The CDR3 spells CAISESRSGGLSTDTQYF.

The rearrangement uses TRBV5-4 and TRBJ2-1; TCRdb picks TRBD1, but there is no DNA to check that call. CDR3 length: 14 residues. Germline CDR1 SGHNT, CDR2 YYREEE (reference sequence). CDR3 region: CASSLRDRGPEQFF. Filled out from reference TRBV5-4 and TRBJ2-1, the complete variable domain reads ETGVTQSPTHLIKTRGQQVTLRCSSQSGHNTVSWYQQALGQGPQFIFQYYREEENGRGNFPPRFSGLQFPNYSSELNVNALELDDSALYLCASSLRDRGPEQFFGPGTRLTVL.

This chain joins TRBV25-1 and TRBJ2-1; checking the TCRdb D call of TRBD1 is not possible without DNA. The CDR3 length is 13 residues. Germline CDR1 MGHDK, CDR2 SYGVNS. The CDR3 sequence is CASSDTGAGEQFF.

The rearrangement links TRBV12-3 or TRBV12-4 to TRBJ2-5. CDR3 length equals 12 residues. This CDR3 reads CASSLKVETQYF.

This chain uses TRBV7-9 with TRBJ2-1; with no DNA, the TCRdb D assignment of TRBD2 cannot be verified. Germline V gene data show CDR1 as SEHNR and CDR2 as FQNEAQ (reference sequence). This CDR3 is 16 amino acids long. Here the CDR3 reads CASSQGGVSSYNEQFF. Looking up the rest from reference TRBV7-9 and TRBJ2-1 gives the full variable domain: DTGVSQNPRHKITKRGQNVTFRCDPISEHNRLYWYRQTLGQGPEFLTYFQNEAQLEKSRLLSDRFSAERPKGSFSTLEIQRTEQGDSAMYLCASSQGGVSSYNEQFFGPGTRLTVL.

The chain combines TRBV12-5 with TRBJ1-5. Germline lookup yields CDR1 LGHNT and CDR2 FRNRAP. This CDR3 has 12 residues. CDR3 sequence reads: CASGLGEGAQHF.

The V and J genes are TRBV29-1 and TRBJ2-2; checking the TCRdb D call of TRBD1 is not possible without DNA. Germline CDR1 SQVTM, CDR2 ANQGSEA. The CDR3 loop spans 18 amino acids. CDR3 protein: CSPSHGQGQVGDSGELFF.

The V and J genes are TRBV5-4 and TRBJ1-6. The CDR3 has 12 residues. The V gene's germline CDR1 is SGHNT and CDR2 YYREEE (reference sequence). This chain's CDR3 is CASSLSNSPLHF.

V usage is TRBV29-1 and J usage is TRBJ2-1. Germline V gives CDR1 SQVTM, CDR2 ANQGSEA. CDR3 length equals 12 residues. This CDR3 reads CSVDRSFNEQFF.

CDR3 sequence reads: CASSSLMLYGYTF. J is TRBJ1-2 and V is TRBV28. Germline CDR1 and CDR2: MDHEN and SYDVKM. The CDR3 sequence is 13 residues long.

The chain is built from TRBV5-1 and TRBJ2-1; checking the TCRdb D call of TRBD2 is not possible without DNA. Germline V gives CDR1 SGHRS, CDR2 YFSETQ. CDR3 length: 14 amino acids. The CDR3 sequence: CASNRLAGNNEQFF.

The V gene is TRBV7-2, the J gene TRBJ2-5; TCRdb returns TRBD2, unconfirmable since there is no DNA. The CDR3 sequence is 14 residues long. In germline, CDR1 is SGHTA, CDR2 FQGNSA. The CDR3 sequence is CASTPGLAVETQYF.

CDR3 loop: CASRTQGATTDTQYF. J is TRBJ2-3 and V is TRBV6-1; absent DNA, TCRdb's TRBD1 call cannot be checked. Germline loops: CDR1 MNHNS, CDR2 SASEGT. This CDR3 contains 15 residues.

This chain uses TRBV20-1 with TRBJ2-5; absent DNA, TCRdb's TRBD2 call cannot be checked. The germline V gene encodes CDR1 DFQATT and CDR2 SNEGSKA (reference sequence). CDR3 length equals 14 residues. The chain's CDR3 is CSGLAGGPMETQYF.

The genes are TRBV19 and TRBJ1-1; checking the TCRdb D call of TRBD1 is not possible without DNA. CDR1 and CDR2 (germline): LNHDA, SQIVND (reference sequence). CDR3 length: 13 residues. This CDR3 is CASRYRPNTEAFF.

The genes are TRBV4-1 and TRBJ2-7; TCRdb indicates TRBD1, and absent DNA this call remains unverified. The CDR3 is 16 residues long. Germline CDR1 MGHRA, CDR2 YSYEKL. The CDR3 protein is CASSHTGQGFYYEQYF.

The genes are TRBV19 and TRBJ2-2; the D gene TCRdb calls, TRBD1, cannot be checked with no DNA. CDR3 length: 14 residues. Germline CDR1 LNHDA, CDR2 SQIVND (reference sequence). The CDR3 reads CASSLGRVAGELFF. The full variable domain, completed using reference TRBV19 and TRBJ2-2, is DGGITQSPKYLFRKEGQNVTLSCEQNLNHDAMYWYRQDPGQGLRLIYYSQIVNDFQKGDIAEGYSVSREKKESFPLTVTSAQKNPTAFYLCASSLGRVAGELFFGEGSRLTVL.

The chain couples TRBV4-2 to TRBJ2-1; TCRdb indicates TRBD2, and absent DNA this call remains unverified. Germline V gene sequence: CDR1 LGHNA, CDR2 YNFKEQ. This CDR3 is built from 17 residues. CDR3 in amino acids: CASSPKLTSGGYNEQFF.

The CDR3: CASSLTEGKLFF. This chain joins TRBV7-9 and TRBJ1-4. In germline, CDR1 is SEHNR, CDR2 FQNEAQ (reference sequence). The CDR3 totals 12 residues.

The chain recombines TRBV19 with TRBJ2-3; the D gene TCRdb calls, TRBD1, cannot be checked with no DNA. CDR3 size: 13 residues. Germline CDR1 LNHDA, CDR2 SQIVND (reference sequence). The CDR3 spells CASSRIRGDTQYF.

Here the CDR3 reads CASSLLQGSYNEQFF. The chain recombines TRBV4-1 with TRBJ2-1; TCRdb calls TRBD1, which cannot be checked without DNA. Germline loops: CDR1 MGHRA, CDR2 YSYEKL. The CDR3 loop spans 15 amino acids.

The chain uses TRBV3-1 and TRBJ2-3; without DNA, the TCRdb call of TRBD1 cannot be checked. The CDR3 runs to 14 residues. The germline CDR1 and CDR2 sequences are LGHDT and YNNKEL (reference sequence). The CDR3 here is CASSPAGAADTQYF.